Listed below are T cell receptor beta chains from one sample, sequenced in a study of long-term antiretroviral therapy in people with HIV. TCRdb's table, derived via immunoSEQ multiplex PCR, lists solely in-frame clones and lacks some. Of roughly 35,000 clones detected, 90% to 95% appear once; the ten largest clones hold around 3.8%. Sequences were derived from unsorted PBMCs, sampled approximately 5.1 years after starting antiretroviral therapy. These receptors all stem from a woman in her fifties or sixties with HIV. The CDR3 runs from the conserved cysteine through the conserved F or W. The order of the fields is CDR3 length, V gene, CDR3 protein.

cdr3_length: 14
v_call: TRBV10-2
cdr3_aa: CASSTSGGADTQYF

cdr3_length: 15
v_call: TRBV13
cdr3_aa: CASSYYREGGETQYF

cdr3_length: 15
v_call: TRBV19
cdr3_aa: CASSINGGSLNEQFF

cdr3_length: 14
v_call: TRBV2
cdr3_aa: CASSLGQGAYEQYF

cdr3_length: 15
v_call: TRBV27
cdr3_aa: CASSLTGANTGELFF

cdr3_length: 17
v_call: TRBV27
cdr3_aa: CASSLTMSALESGELFF

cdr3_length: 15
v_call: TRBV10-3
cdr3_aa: CAISEVGSDTGELFF

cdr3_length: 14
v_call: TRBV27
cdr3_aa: CASSLLRGSEKLFF

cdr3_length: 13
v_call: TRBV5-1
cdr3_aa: CASSLVGVDGYTF

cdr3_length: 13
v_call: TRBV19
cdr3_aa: CASSRTGNYGYTF

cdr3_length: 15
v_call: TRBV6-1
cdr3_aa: CASSADSIGNQPQHF

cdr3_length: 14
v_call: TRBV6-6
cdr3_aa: CASSYSQENYGYTF

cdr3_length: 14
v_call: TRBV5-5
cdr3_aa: CASSRTGAVETQYF

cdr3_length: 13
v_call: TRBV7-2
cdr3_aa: CASSFFQNSPLHF

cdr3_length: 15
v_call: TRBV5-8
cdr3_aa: CASSSRPPPYNEQFF

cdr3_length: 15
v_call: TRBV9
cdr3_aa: CASSVAGGTYNEQFF

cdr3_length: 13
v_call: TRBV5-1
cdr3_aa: CASSSRPDTEAFF

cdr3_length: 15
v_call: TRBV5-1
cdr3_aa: CASSLEAASYNEQFF

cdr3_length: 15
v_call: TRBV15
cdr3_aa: CATSRETGVNTEAFF

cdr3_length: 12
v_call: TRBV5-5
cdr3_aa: CASRRQEYEQYF

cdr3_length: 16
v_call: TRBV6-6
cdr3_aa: CASSYSSPGQGETQYF

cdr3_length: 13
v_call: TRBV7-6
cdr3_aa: CASSPNRDLEAFF

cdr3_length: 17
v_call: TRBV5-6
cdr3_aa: CASSSPFDGLSNEKLFF

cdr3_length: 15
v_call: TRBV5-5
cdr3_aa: CASSPEGWSQETQYF

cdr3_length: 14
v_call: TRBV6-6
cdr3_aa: CASSYSGERNTQYF

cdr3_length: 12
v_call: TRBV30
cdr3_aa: CAWSQGGETQYF